The sequence of this T cell receptor beta chain was determined in a study of CD8+ T cells in alopecia areata. Study summary: Oral tofacitinib, 5 to 10 mg twice daily, was given in an open-label trial. The study, taken as a whole, reports: More clonal than normal scalp was lesional scalp, particularly alopecia totalis/universalis.

In each case, RNA was isolated and then reverse transcribed into cDNA as the sequencing template. The repertoire was sequenced with immunoSEQ multiplex PCR; TCRdb's copy has only in-frame clones and lacks some. This table holds about 150,000 clones, under 60% found once. This clone was recorded only once. The antigen remains unidentified. The CDR3 length is 15 residues. The germline V gene encodes CDR1 SGDLS and CDR2 YYNGEE. After removal of 3 bases from V and 3 bases from J, the junction contained 5 bases not matched to a gene. This sequence originates from a human donor with alopecia areata. The sample was CD8+ T cells sorted from blood, taken at week 0. This rearrangement joins TRBV9 to TRBJ2-3; the match to TRBD1 covers 9 bases. The CDR3 coding sequence is TGTGCCAGCAGCGGAGGGGACAGGGTGACAGATACGCAGTATTTT. Protein: CASSGGDRVTDTQYF. Filled out from reference TRBV9 and TRBJ2-3, the complete variable domain reads DSGVTQTPKHLITATGQRVTLRCSPRSGDLSVYWYQQSLDQGLQFLIQYYNGEERAKGNILERFSAQQFPDLHSELNLSSLELGDSALYFCASSGGDRVTDTQYFGPGTRLTVL.